This T cell receptor (beta chain) was sequenced in a study of Graves' ophthalmopathy and Graves' hyperthyroidism. General study findings and limits: Among expanded thyroid clonotypes above 0.001 frequency, most also occurred in blood.

Notes on this clonotype: What it recognizes is unknown.

Aged 18 to 65, hyperthyroidism patients had new diagnoses of under 2 months' duration. TCR beta CDR3 amplification used RNA transcripts. First-round RT-PCR employed HTBI primers, with a second-round multiplex PCR after it. TCRdb called the multiplex PCR reads again in MiXCR, with one record for every CDR3 protein. The sample gives 500,000 to 600,000 distinct CDR3 sequences, approximately 37% of which show up once; 3.5% to 4.5% is in the top ten. V was pared by 5 bases and J by 0 bases, with 22 bases between. This CDR3 region has 19 residues. In germline, CDR1 is SEHNR, CDR2 FQNEAQ (reference sequence).

This chain links TRBV7-9 with TRBJ2-2; D is perhaps TRBD1 (5 bases). The sample comprised peripheral blood or thyroid tissue (not recorded which). The source is an adult man with Graves' hyperthyroidism. This CDR3 reads CASSPFSLWGSSNTGELFF. The CDR3 DNA follows: TGTGCCAGCAGCCCCTTTTCCCTCTGGGGCAGCTCGAACACCGGGGAGCTGTTTTTT.